This is a list of T cell receptor beta chains from one sample in a study of shared clonotypes between healthy human individuals. Assay used: immunoSEQ multiplex PCR; TCRdb lists only in-frame clones, some missing. The sample has approximately 710,000 clones; 90% are singletons. The sample taken for sequencing was memory CD8+ T cells from PBMCs. Every receptor here comes from a man between 18 and 35 years old in good health. Some clones in this sample may be carry-over from other donors' samples. CDR3s include the opening cysteine and the closing phenylalanine or tryptophan. Each record gives: V gene, D gene, J gene, clone size, CDR3 protein, CDR3 DNA. D genes are given only for firm matches. Not every row has a clone size; where given, it reads once, few, many or a size class.

>TRBV27|TRBD1|TRBJ1-2|.
CASKPGQGTYGYTF
TGTGCCAGCAAGCCGGGACAGGGTACCTATGGCTACACCTTC
>TRBV7-9|.|TRBJ2-7|.
CASSLELGGTYEQYF
TGTGCCAGCAGCTTAGAGCTAGGGGGGACCTACGAGCAGTACTTC
>TRBV7-9|.|TRBJ2-1|few
CASSFLNNEQFF
TGTGCCAGCAGCTTCCTTAACAATGAGCAGTTCTTC
>TRBV14|TRBD1|TRBJ2-1|.
CASSQTKTGSYNEQFF
TGTGCCAGCAGCCAAACCAAGACAGGGTCCTACAATGAGCAGTTCTTC
>TRBV7-7|.|TRBJ2-5|.
CASSLTRKETQYF
TGTGCCAGCAGCTTAACCAGAAAAGAGACCCAGTACTTC
>TRBV30|.|TRBJ2-1|once
CAWSVTRNEQFF
TGTGCCTGGAGTGTAACTAGGAATGAGCAGTTCTTC
>TRBV5-1|.|TRBJ2-5|.
CASSQKRVQETQYF
TGCGCCAGCAGCCAAAAAAGGGTCCAAGAGACCCAGTACTTC
>TRBV4-1|.|TRBJ2-7|.
CASSQDQELVYEQYF
TGCGCCAGCAGCCAAGATCAAGAGCTGGTCTACGAGCAGTACTTC
>TRBV2|TRBD1|TRBJ1-2|.
CARLKKRGQGLYGYTF
TGTGCCAGACTAAAAAAGAGGGGACAGGGACTTTATGGCTACACCTTC
>TRBV2|TRBD2|TRBJ2-7|few
CASTDSGSFREQYF
TGTGCCAGCACCGATAGCGGGAGCTTCCGCGAGCAGTACTTC
>TRBV2|.|TRBJ2-7|.
CASSEAGGPRVYEQYF
TGTGCCAGCAGTGAAGCCGGGGGGCCAAGGGTCTACGAGCAGTACTTC
>TRBV7-9|.|TRBJ2-5|.
CASSWGLGGTQYF
TGTGCCAGCAGCTGGGGCCTTGGGGGGACCCAGTACTTC
>TRBV5-1|TRBD1|TRBJ2-3|.
CASSRGRGRSADTQYF
TGCGCCAGCAGCAGGGGCAGGGGGCGCTCGGCAGATACGCAGTATTTT
>TRBV7-9|TRBD1|TRBJ2-1|.
CASLGGTGPRGDEQFF
TGTGCCAGCTTGGGCGGGACAGGTCCGCGGGGCGATGAGCAGTTCTTC
>TRBV5-1|.|TRBJ2-7|.
CASSFLPRAREQYF
TGCGCCAGCAGCTTCCTCCCCAGGGCGCGGGAGCAGTACTTC
>TRBV14|TRBD1|TRBJ1-2|.
CASSSNRGLYGYTF
TGTGCCAGCAGTTCTAACAGGGGGCTCTATGGCTACACCTTC
>TRBV6-1|.|TRBJ2-7|.
CASSEKTRKIYPLYEQYF
TGTGCCAGCAGTGAAAAGACACGAAAGATCTACCCTCTCTACGAGCAGTACTTC
>TRBV6-1|.|TRBJ1-1|.
CASSETRGGGMNTEAFF
TGTGCCAGCAGTGAAACCCGGGGAGGGGGGATGAACACTGAAGCTTTCTTT
>TRBV4-3|.|TRBJ2-7|.
CASSQDRRGTYEQYF
TGCGCCAGCAGCCAAGATAGGAGGGGTACCTACGAGCAGTACTTC
>TRBV6-6|TRBD1|TRBJ1-3|once
CANQGAPGNTIYF
TGTGCCAACCAGGGGGCCCCTGGAAACACCATATATTTT
>TRBV11-2|.|TRBJ2-7|.
CASRLTAYEQYF
TGTGCCAGCCGTTTGACAGCTTACGAGCAGTACTTC
>TRBV7-9|.|TRBJ2-7|.
CASSLTSRRSYEQYF
TGTGCCAGCAGCTTAACCAGCCGCCGGAGTTACGAGCAGTACTTC
>TRBV7-2|.|TRBJ2-7|.
CASRLGLEQYF
TGTGCCAGCAGACTAGGACTGGAGCAGTACTTC
>TRBV30|.|TRBJ2-7|.
CAWSTALGYEQYF
TGTGCCTGGAGTACGGCCCTGGGATACGAGCAGTACTTC
>TRBV19|.|TRBJ2-7|.
CASSIDLPGRFYEQYF
TGTGCCAGTAGTATAGATCTGCCTGGACGCTTTTACGAGCAGTACTTC
>TRBV18|.|TRBJ1-4|.
CASSPSEGMGKLFF
TGTGCCAGCTCACCATCGGAGGGAATGGGAAAACTGTTTTTT
>TRBV7-9|TRBD1|TRBJ2-7|once
CASSLGQGRIYEQYF
TGTGCCAGCAGCTTAGGACAGGGCCGGATCTACGAGCAGTACTTC
>TRBV10-2|.|TRBJ2-2|.
CASSLPLNTGELFF
TGCGCCAGCAGTCTCCCTTTGAACACCGGGGAGCTGTTTTTT
>TRBV19|.|TRBJ2-7|.
CASSIGARYEQYF
TGTGCCAGTAGTATAGGGGCCCGCTACGAGCAGTACTTC
>TRBV9|TRBD2|TRBJ2-2|.
CASSVGLAGEDTGELFF
TGTGCCAGCAGCGTAGGGCTAGCGGGTGAGGACACCGGGGAGCTGTTTTTT
>TRBV4-1|.|TRBJ2-5|.
CASSQGGLSAETQYF
TGCGCCAGCAGCCAAGGGGGCTTATCCGCGGAGACCCAGTACTTC
>TRBV10-2|.|TRBJ2-7|.
CASSEKVYYEQYF
TGCGCCAGCAGTGAAAAGGTCTACTACGAGCAGTACTTC
>TRBV27|.|TRBJ2-6|.
CASSLLAGIHSGANVLTF
TGTGCCAGCAGTTTATTGGCAGGGATTCACTCTGGGGCCAACGTCCTGACTTTC
>TRBV7-9|.|TRBJ1-2|.
CALPALLAYGYTF
TGTGCCCTACCGGCACTTTTAGCCTATGGCTACACCTTC
>TRBV25-1|.|TRBJ2-1|.
CASRARGGKSYNEQFF
TGTGCCAGCAGGGCACGGGGCGGGAAGAGCTACAATGAGCAGTTCTTC
>TRBV27|.|TRBJ2-7|.
CASGLGGYEQYF
TGTGCCAGCGGGTTAGGGGGCTACGAGCAGTACTTC
>TRBV4-1|.|TRBJ1-5|.
CASSQVPNQPQHF
TGCGCCAGCAGCCAAGTGCCGAATCAGCCCCAGCATTTT
>TRBV6-5|.|TRBJ1-5|.
CASSYVGSLQHF
TGTGCCAGCAGCTACGTGGGTTCGCTCCAGCATTTT
>TRBV2|TRBD2|TRBJ2-3|.
CASSVAGGVDTQYF
TGTGCCAGCAGTGTAGCGGGAGGCGTGGATACGCAGTATTTT
>TRBV5-4|.|TRBJ1-1|once
CASSHNRVYTEAFF
TGTGCCAGCAGCCATAACAGGGTGTACACTGAAGCTTTCTTT
>TRBV11-2|.|TRBJ1-2|.
CASSAGSTGWGYTF
TGTGCCAGCAGCGCCGGGTCCACGGGGTGGGGCTACACCTTC
>TRBV6-7|.|TRBJ2-2|.
CASSYGDGRDTGELFF
TGTGCCAGCAGTTACGGGGACGGGAGAGACACCGGGGAGCTGTTTTTT
>TRBV4-1|.|TRBJ2-7|.
CASSPRNAYEQYF
TGCGCCAGCAGCCCCAGGAACGCCTACGAGCAGTACTTC
>TRBV7-9|.|TRBJ2-7|.
CASSLGGGVGYEQYF
TGTGCCAGCAGCTTAGGAGGGGGGGTCGGCTACGAGCAGTACTTC
>TRBV11-2|.|TRBJ2-5|.
CASSPRTAVQETQYF
TGTGCCAGCAGCCCTCGGACAGCGGTCCAAGAGACCCAGTACTTC
>TRBV6-5|.|TRBJ1-1|.
CASTIRGSNTEAFF
TGTGCCAGCACCATCAGGGGATCGAACACTGAAGCTTTCTTT
>TRBV7-9|.|TRBJ1-1|few
CASTSGAHGAFF
TGTGCCAGCACCTCCGGGGCCCACGGAGCTTTCTTT
>TRBV5-6|.|TRBJ2-5|.
CASSLEGLLQTQYF
TGTGCCAGCAGCTTGGAAGGGCTCCTGCAGACCCAGTACTTC
>TRBV7-2|.|TRBJ2-1|.
CASSGGWRSYNEQFF
TGTGCCAGCAGCGGGGGGTGGAGGTCCTACAATGAGCAGTTCTTC
>TRBV27|TRBD2|TRBJ2-2|.
CASSLFGGRVTGELFF
TGTGCCAGCAGTTTGTTTGGCGGGAGGGTTACCGGGGAGCTGTTTTTT
>TRBV30|TRBD1|TRBJ2-3|many
CALTGGTDTQYF
TGTGCCCTGACAGGGGGCACAGATACGCAGTATTTT